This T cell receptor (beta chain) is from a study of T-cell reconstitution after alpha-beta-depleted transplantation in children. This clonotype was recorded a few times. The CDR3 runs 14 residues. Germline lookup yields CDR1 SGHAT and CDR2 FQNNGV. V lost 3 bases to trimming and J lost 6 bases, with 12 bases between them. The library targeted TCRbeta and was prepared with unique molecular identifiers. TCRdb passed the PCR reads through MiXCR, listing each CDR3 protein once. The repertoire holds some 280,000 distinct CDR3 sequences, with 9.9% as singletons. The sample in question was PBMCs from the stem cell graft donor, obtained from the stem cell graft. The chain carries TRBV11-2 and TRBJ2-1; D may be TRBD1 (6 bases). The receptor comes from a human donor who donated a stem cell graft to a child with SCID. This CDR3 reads CASSFLQGANEQFF. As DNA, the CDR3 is TGTGCCAGCAGCTTTCTACAGGGAGCCAATGAGCAGTTCTTC.